The 22 T cell receptor beta chains in this list originate from one sample, sequenced in a study of blood T cell repertoires in COVID-19. Clones were read by immunoSEQ multiplex PCR, and TCRdb kept only the in-frame ones, dropping some. In the table there are a few hundred thousand clones, roughly nine tenths of which are singletons. The specimen sequenced was PBMCs or T cells enriched from blood (not recorded which). Source of these receptors: a woman aged 25-40 years who had recovered from COVID-19.

This clone was counted once. The chain carries TRBV5-6 and TRBJ1-1; TRBD1 matches at 9 bases. The CDR3 runs 15 residues. The ends lost 2 bases at V and 1 base at J; junction bases unmatched: 3. Germline loops: CDR1 SGHDT, CDR2 YYEEEE. The CDR3 bases are TGTGCCAGCAGCTTCGGGACAGGGTGGAACACTGAAGCTTTCTTT. It specifies CASSFGTGWNTEAFF.

The chain has TRBV7-2 and TRBJ1-5; 9 positions match TRBD1. From germline, CDR1 is SGHTA and CDR2 FQGNSA. V was pared by 3 bases and J by 7 bases, with 7 bases of the junction left unmatched. The CDR3 length is 15 residues. The CDR3 sequence is CASSLSRDRVQPQHF. For the CDR3, the DNA is TGTGCCAGCAGCTTGTCCCGGGACAGGGTGCAGCCCCAGCATTTT. The whole variable domain, remainder taken from reference TRBV7-2 and TRBJ1-5, is GAGVSQSPSNKVTEKGKDVELRCDPISGHTALYWYRQSLGQGLEFLIYFQGNSAPDKSGLPSDRFSAERTGGSVSTLTIQRTQQEDSAVYLCASSLSRDRVQPQHFGDGTRLSIL.

This clone was seen a single time. V usage is TRBV15 and J usage is TRBJ2-5; 13 nucleotides agree with TRBD2. V shed 5 bases and J 9 bases; nucleotides not matched to a gene: 9. Germline lookup yields CDR1 LNHNV and CDR2 YYDKDF (reference sequence). CDR3 length equals 15 residues. The CDR3 DNA reads as TGTGCCACCAGCTTTGGACTAGCGGGAGAGGGTGCCCAGTACTTC. Protein: CATSFGLAGEGAQYF.

The CDR3 DNA reads TGTGCCTGGGCGACAGTCAGGGGGGTCGACACTGAAGCTTTCTTT. Translating gives CAWATVRGVDTEAFF. The V gene is TRBV30, the J gene TRBJ1-1; TRBD1 agrees at 7 bases. Germline trimming cut 5 bases from V and 3 bases from J; bases unmatched to any gene: 12. The CDR3 extends over 15 amino acids. Germline V gene lookup returns CDR1 GTSNPN and CDR2 SVGIG (reference sequence).

The rearrangement joins TRBV10-2 to TRBJ1-2, with 10 bases that match TRBD1. Germline V lookup: CDR1 WSHSY, CDR2 SAAADI. V shed 6 bases, J shed 3 bases, and the junction held 4 bases outside the gene matches. This CDR3 has 14 amino acids. The CDR3 protein is CASSDRGPDYGYTF. In DNA, the CDR3 is TGCGCCAGCAGCGACAGGGGGCCGGACTATGGCTACACCTTC.

The chain employs TRBV7-9 and TRBJ1-2, with 12 bases lining up with TRBD1. CDR1 is SEHNR, CDR2 FQNEAQ, per germline (reference sequence). The CDR3 is 13 amino acids. V shed 4 bases and J 7 bases; nucleotides not matched to a gene: 1. CDR3 loop: CASSSGQGAGYTF. The CDR3 DNA is TGTGCCAGCAGCTCGGGACAGGGGGCTGGCTACACCTTC.

CDR3 bases: TGTGCCACCAGTGATTTGCCCGGGACCCCCGATGGAGGGACTGGGGCCAACGTCCTGACTTTC. It is translated as CATSDLPGTPDGGTGANVLTF. The V and J genes are TRBV24-1 and TRBJ2-6; tentatively, D is TRBD2 (6 bases). This CDR3 has 21 residues. Germline loops: CDR1 KGHDR, CDR2 SFDVKD. V lost 0 bases and J lost 2, with 22 bases in between.

In its sample, this clone was seen once. This CDR3 reads CAWSVLREQYF. The CDR3, as DNA: TGTGCCTGGAGTGTACTGCGCGAGCAGTACTTC. The gene calls are TRBV30 and TRBJ2-7, with D unclear. This CDR3 region has 11 residues. V was cut by 0 bases and J by 6 bases, with 6 bases left in between. Per the germline V gene, CDR1 is GTSNPN and CDR2 is SVGIG (reference sequence).

This chain connects TRBV27 to TRBJ2-2; possible D gene TRBD1, 5 bases. Trimming took off 5 bases at V and 4 bases at J, with 29 bases between the two ends. From germline, CDR1 is MNHEY and CDR2 SMNVEV (reference sequence). This CDR3 region has 20 residues. The CDR3 is CASSLNLPGEGPDSTGELFF. The CDR3 DNA follows: TGTGCCAGCAGTCTAAACCTGCCGGGCGAAGGACCCGACAGCACCGGGGAGCTGTTTTTT.

The V gene is TRBV10-2, the J gene TRBJ1-2; possibly TRBD1 for D (6 bases). Germline-derived CDR1 and CDR2 are WSHSY and SAAADI. This CDR3 has 13 amino acids. Trimming left V 7 bases short and J 8 bases short, with 17 bases between. Here the CDR3 DNA reads TGCGCCAGCAAACAGGGTCCGGCGTGGGGCTACACCTTC. This translates into CASKQGPAWGYTF.

The rearrangement uses TRBV19 and TRBJ1-6; no clear D gene. This CDR3 is 12 amino acids long. The germline CDR1 and CDR2 sequences are LNHDA and SQIVND (reference sequence). V was cut by 10 bases and J by 3 bases, with 7 bases left in between. CDR3 residues: CATGSYNSPLHF. Here the CDR3 DNA reads TGTGCCACCGGGAGCTATAATTCACCCCTCCACTTT. Drawing the rest from reference TRBV19 and TRBJ1-6, the complete variable domain is DGGITQSPKYLFRKEGQNVTLSCEQNLNHDAMYWYRQDPGQGLRLIYYSQIVNDFQKGDIAEGYSVSREKKESFPLTVTSAQKNPTAFYLCATGSYNSPLHFGNGTRLTVT.

The chain uses TRBV27 and TRBJ2-3; TRBD2 agrees at 9 bases. CDR3 size: 16 residues. Germline loops: CDR1 MNHEY, CDR2 SMNVEV (reference sequence). J was trimmed by 4 bases and V by 5 bases; bases with no gene match: 10. CDR3 protein: CASSPELAGPADTQYF. CDR3 in DNA: TGTGCCAGCAGTCCCGAGCTAGCGGGGCCGGCAGATACGCAGTATTTT.

The chain carries TRBV11-2 and TRBJ2-4; TRBD1 might be the D (5 bases). Trimming took off 3 bases at V and 4 bases at J, with 10 bases between the two ends. There are 14 residues in the CDR3. Germline CDR1 reads SGHAT; CDR2 reads FQNNGV. CDR3 region: CASSFTGPKNIQYF. In nucleotides, the CDR3 is TGTGCCAGCAGCTTTACAGGTCCAAAAAACATTCAGTACTTC.

The J gene is TRBJ2-7, the V gene TRBV7-9; 12 bases match TRBD2. The CDR3 spans 16 residues. V gave up 3 bases and J gave up 4 bases; unmatched junction bases: 7. Germline CDR1 SEHNR, CDR2 FQNEAQ (reference sequence). The DNA for the CDR3 is TGTGCCAGCAGCTTCCCACTAGCGGGGGGCTCTTACGAGCAGTACTTC. As protein: CASSFPLAGGSYEQYF.

This sequence joins TRBV11-2 and TRBJ2-1; TRBD1 matches at 10 bases. CDR1 is SGHAT and CDR2 is FQNNGV in the germline V gene. J gave up 7 bases and V 3 bases, and 3 bases lay outside the gene matches. The length of the CDR3 is 14 residues. DNA for the CDR3: TGTGCCAGCAGCTTTGGACAGGGGGGTAATGAGCAGTTCTTC. This codes for CASSFGQGGNEQFF.

J is TRBJ1-6 and V is TRBV7-2; D may be TRBD1 (5 bases). Germline V CDR1 and CDR2: SGHTA, FQGNSA. This CDR3 is built from 14 residues. V was pared by 5 bases and J by 9 bases, with 14 bases between. This CDR3 reads CASSDQGFGSPLHF. CDR3 bases: TGTGCCAGCAGCGACCAGGGTTTCGGTTCACCCCTCCACTTT.

This chain links TRBV19 with TRBJ1-2, with 7 bases aligning to TRBD1. Germline trimming cut 5 bases from V and 2 bases from J; bases unmatched to any gene: 11. CDR3 length: 16 amino acids. Germline lookup yields CDR1 LNHDA and CDR2 SQIVND (reference sequence). The CDR3 DNA is TGTGCCAGTAGTCCGAGACAGGGACAGACGAACTATGGCTACACCTTC. This encodes CASSPRQGQTNYGYTF.

The chain recombines TRBV5-5 with TRBJ2-2; 11 nucleotides agree with TRBD1. Per the germline V gene, CDR1 is SGHKS and CDR2 is YYEKEE (reference sequence). CDR3 length equals 16 residues. V lost 1 base, J lost 4 bases, and 3 bases stayed unmatched. CDR3 loop: CASSLRTGGSTGELFF. The CDR3 DNA sequence: TGTGCCAGCAGCTTGCGGACAGGGGGCAGCACCGGGGAGCTGTTTTTT.

The genes are TRBV20-1 and TRBJ1-4; a weak D match, TRBD1 (6 bases). V lost 3 bases, J lost 6 bases, and 17 bases lay in between. Germline V gene sequence: CDR1 DFQATT, CDR2 SNEGSKA (reference sequence). The CDR3 covers 15 residues. CDR3 nucleotide sequence: TGCAGTGCTAGTCGACCAGCGGGGGCCGATGAAAAACTGTTTTTT. Protein: CSASRPAGADEKLFF.

This clone was observed a single time. The chain couples TRBV4-2 to TRBJ2-2, with 12 bases matching TRBD2. The CDR3 has 20 residues. With V trimmed by 1 base and J by 4 bases, 13 bases remained unmatched. Germline CDR1 LGHNA, CDR2 YNFKEQ. Here the CDR3 reads CASSQVIPSLAGGVTGELFF. The CDR3 DNA reads TGTGCCAGCAGCCAAGTTATCCCCTCACTAGCGGGGGGCGTCACCGGGGAGCTGTTTTTT.

V usage is TRBV27 and J usage is TRBJ2-7, with 9 bases fitting TRBD2. Germline V gene sequence: CDR1 MNHEY, CDR2 SMNVEV (reference sequence). The trim removed 4 bases at V and 4 bases at J, leaving 8 bases unmatched. The CDR3 runs 15 residues. The CDR3 DNA follows: TGTGCCAGCAGTTGGACCGCTAGCGGGAAGTACGAGCAGTACTTC. This sequence encodes CASSWTASGKYEQYF.

This chain uses TRBV2 with TRBJ1-4; a possible D gene is TRBD1 (5 bases). V gave up 5 bases and J gave up 10 bases, with 23 bases separating them. CDR1 and CDR2 (germline): SNHLY, FYNNEI. The CDR3 runs to 16 residues. The CDR3 loop is CASSIGGGLVYGKLFF. DNA of the CDR3: TGTGCCAGCAGTATCGGGGGGGGACTAGTGTACGGAAAACTGTTTTTT. Full variable domain (remainder filled in from reference TRBV2 and TRBJ1-4): EPEVTQTPSHQVTQMGQEVILRCVPISNHLYFYWYRQILGQKVEFLVSFYNNEISEKSEIFDDQFSVERPDGSNFTLKIRSTKLEDSAMYFCASSIGGGLVYGKLFFGSGTQLSVL.